This T cell receptor (beta chain) was recorded in a study of T cell clonality in common variable immunodeficiency. Study results and caveats: CVID subjects had higher TCRbeta clonality than healthy controls, most marked in about a third. Authors noted CVID clonality's cause needs subpopulation repertoire sequencing.

This clone was recorded at least ten times. Its antigen is undetermined. The read finishes 3 residues shy of the CDR3 end, and the germline J gene is used to complete it. In germline, CDR1 is SGHRS, CDR2 YFSETQ. There are 14 residues in the CDR3. The V end was cut by 2 bases, the J end by 0 bases, with 7 bases between. Sequencing input was equivalent genomic DNA from CVID and controls. Method: immunoSEQ multiplex PCR; TCRdb's copy keeps in-frame clones and lacks some. This repertoire holds 30,000 to 40,000 clones, and none appear only once. Sequencing input: peripheral blood mononuclear cells. This chain joins TRBV5-1 and TRBJ2-3; D uncertain. The receptor comes from a person between 18 and 69 years old in good health. The chain's CDR3 is CASSFQESTDTQYF. The DNA read from the CDR3 is TGCGCCAGCAGCTTTCAGGAAAGCACAGATACG.